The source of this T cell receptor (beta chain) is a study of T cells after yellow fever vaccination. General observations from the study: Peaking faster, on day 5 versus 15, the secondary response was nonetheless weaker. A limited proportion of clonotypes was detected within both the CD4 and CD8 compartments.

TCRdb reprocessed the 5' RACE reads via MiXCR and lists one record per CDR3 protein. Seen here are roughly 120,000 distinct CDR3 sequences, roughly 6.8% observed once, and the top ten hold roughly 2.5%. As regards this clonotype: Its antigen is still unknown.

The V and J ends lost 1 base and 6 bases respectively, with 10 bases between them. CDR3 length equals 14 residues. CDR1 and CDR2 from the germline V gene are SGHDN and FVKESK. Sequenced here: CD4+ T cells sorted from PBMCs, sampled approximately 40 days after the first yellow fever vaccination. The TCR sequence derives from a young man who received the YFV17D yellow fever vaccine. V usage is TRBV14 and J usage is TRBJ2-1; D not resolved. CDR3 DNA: TGTGCCAGCAGCCAAGTCTCCAGTACCAATGAGCAGTTCTTC. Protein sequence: CASSQVSSTNEQFF.